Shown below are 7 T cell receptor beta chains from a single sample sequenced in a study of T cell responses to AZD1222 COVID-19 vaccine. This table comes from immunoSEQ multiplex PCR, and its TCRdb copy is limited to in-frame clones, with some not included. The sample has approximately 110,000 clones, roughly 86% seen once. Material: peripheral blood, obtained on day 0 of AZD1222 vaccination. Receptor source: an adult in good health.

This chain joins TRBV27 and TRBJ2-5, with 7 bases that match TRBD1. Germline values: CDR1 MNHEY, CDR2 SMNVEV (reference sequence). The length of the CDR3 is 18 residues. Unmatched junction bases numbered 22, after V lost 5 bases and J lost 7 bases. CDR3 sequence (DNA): TGTGCCAGCAGTCCACCTGGGACAGAAAGAGGTCCACCGGTGACCCAGTACTTC. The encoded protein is CASSPPGTERGPPVTQYF.

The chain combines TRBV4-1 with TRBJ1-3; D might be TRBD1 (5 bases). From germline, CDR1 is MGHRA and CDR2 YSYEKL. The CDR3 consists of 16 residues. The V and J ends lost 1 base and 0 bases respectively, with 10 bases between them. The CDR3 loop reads CASSQVQGSSGNTIYF. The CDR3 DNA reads TGCGCCAGCAGCCAAGTCCAGGGAAGCTCTGGAAACACCATATATTTT.

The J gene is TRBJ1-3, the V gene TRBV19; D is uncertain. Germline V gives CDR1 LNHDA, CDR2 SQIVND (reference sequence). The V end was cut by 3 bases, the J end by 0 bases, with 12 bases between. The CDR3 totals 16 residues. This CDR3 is CASSISSFGSGNTIYF. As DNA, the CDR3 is TGTGCCAGTAGTATCTCTTCTTTCGGCTCTGGAAACACCATATATTTT. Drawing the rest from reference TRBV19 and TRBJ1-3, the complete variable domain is DGGITQSPKYLFRKEGQNVTLSCEQNLNHDAMYWYRQDPGQGLRLIYYSQIVNDFQKGDIAEGYSVSREKKESFPLTVTSAQKNPTAFYLCASSISSFGSGNTIYFGEGSWLTVV.

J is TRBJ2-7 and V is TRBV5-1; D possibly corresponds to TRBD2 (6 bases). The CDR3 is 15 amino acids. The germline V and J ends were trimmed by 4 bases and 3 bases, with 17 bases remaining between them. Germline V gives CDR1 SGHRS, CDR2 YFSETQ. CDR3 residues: CASSLQEGRNYEQYF. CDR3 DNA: TGCGCCAGCAGCCTTCAGGAGGGGAGGAACTACGAGCAGTACTTC.

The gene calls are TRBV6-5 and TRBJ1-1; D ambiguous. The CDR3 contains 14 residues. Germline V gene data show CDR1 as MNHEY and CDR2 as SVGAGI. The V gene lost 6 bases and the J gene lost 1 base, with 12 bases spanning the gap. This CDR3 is CASSPAWRNTEAFF. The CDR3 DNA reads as TGTGCCAGCAGCCCGGCATGGCGGAACACTGAAGCTTTCTTT.

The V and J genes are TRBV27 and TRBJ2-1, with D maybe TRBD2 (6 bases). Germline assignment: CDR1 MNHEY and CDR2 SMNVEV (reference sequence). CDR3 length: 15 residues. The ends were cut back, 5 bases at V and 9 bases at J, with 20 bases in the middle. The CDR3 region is CASSPRGGLLGEQFF. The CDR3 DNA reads TGTGCCAGCAGTCCACGGGGAGGACTATTGGGTGAGCAGTTCTTC.

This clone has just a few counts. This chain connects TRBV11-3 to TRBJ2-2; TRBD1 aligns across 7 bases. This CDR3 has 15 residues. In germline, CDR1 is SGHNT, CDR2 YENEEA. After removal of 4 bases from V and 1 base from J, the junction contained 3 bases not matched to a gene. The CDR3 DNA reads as TGTGCCAGCAGCTCCGACAGGGTGAACACCGGGGAGCTGTTTTTT. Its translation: CASSSDRVNTGELFF. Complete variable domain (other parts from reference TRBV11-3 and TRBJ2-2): EAGVVQSPRYKIIEKKQPVAFWCNPISGHNTLYWYLQNLGQGPELLIRYENEEAVDDSQLPKDRFSAERLKGVDSTLKIQPAELGDSAVYLCASSSDRVNTGELFFGEGSRLTVL.